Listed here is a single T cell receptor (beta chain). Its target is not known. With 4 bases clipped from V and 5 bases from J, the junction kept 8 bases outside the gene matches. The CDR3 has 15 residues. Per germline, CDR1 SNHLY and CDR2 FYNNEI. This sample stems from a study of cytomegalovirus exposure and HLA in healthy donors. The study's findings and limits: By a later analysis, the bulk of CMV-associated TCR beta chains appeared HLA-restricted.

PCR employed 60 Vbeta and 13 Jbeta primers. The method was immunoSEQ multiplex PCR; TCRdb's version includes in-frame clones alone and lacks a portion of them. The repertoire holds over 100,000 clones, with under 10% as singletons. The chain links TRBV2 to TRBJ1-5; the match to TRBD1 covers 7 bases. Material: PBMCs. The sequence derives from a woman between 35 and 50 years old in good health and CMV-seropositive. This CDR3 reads CASSVDRFSDQPQHF. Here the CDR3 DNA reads TGTGCCAGCAGTGTGGACAGGTTTAGTGATCAGCCCCAGCATTTT.